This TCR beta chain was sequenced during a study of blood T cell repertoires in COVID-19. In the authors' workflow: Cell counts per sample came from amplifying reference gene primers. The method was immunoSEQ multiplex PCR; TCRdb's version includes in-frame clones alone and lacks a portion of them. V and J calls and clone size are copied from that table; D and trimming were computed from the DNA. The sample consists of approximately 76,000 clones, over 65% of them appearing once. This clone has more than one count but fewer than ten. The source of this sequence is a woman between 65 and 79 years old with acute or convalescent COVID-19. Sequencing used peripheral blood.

Here the CDR3 DNA reads TGTGCCAGCAGTTACCAGCAGGGAAGGCAGCCCCAGCATTTT. This gives the protein CASSYQQGRQPQHF. The chain couples TRBV6-2 or TRBV6-3 to TRBJ1-5; the D gene is possibly TRBD1 (5 bases). CDR3 size: 14 residues. With 2 bases removed from V and 7 bases from J, the gap between germline ends came to 12 bases. Germline CDR1 and CDR2: MNHEY and SVGEGT.